This TCR beta chain was found in a study of post-analysis software for immune sequencing data. Study-wide background: Relapsing-remitting, secondary progressive and progressive-relapsing multiple sclerosis courses were included. General study points: Normalized Chao1 diversity was significantly reduced in patients versus controls. Four or five TRBV segments were significantly more frequent in patients than in controls. TRBV5-6, TRBV5-1 and TRBV20-1 were among these segments. Batch-mates among the samples co-clustered strongly by F measure.

The V end lost 2 bases, the J end lost 4 bases, and 17 bases lay between the germline ends. The germline V gene has CDR1 SGHTA and CDR2 FQGNSA. The CDR3 length is 16 residues. Incorporated into the TCR beta cDNA libraries were unique molecular identifiers, which served to reduce PCR and sequencing biases. Each CDR3 protein gets one entry after TCRdb re-called the PCR reads with MiXCR. Among approximately 630,000 distinct CDR3 sequences listed, 55% to 60% were seen once. As regards this clonotype: Its target is unknown.

Sample: blood. The TCR comes from a girl aged 2-10 years with multiple sclerosis. The rearrangement uses TRBV7-2 and TRBJ1-1; tentative D call: TRBD1 (5 bases). CDR3 residues: CASSLMGGLGTTEAFF. The CDR3 DNA reads as TGTGCCAGCAGCTTAATGGGAGGGTTAGGGACCACTGAAGCTTTCTTT.